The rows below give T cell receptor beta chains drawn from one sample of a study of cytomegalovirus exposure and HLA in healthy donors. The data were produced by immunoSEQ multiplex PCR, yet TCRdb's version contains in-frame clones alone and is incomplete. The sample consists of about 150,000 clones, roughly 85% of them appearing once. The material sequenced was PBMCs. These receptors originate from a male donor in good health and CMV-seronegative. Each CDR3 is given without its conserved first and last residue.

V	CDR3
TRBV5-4	ASSLGGGAYNEQF
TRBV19	ASSIVLRGLTTNYGYT
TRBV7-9	ASSLATAGLTDTQY
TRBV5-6	ASSLEAGTDTQY
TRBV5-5	ASSPTGQGNTGELF
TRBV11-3	ASSLVTGAYEQF
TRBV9	ASSVAEQGGRNDETQY
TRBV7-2	ASSYRVVTGANVLT
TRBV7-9	ASSKTGGSSNEKLF
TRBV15	ATSRFRNSYEQY
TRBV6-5	ASSPPAGQETQY
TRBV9	ASSVRDRVGTGANVLT
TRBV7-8	ASSPKGGAATWEQY
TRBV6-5	ASSQGQILREKLF
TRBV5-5	ASSLGQGATEAF
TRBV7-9	ASSPTQVYGYT
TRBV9	ASKGGGSDTGELF
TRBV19	ASRDPGQVLSTEAF
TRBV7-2	ASSLRAHSGNTIY
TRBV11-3	ASSLDVEYRPPHQPQH
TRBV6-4	ASSDSHRGDYNEQF
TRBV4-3	ASSQDLFKTGYNEQF
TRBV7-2	ASSPQPGLINEQF
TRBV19	ASSMGQGGPYEQY
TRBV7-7	ASSLAFRSPQY
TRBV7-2	ASSLVTGFYEQF
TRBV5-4	ASSLGATANSPLH
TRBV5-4	ASSLVAGTQY
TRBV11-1	ASSRGGYGYT
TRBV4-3	ASSQRVISGPNNEQF
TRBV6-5	ASSPRQGSYGYT
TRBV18	ASSPTRNYGYT
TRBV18	ASSLGSSGNTIY
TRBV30	AWRGVLGNEQF
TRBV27	ASSFRQAGSAIIRSGTEAF
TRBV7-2	ASSLGPSSGQETQY
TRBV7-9	SSSSFQTGSSYEQY
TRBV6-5	ASRGTGRFYGYT
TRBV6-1	ASSLQGGVNEQF
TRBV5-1	ASSLIAGGAGEQY
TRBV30	AWRHRANYGYT
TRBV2	ASMGGQGNQPQH
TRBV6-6	ASSYREIYNEQF
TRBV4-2	ASSWGQGASSYEQY
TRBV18	ASSPPGLAGDEQY
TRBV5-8	ASSLGVGGANYEQY
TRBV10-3	AIKLGEGRTEAF
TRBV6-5	ASSKGQGRGYT
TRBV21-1	ASSKQRGGMNTEAF